This entry describes one TCR beta chain. This record comes from a study of blood T cell repertoires in COVID-19. Study-level information: Acute and convalescent COVID-19 specimens originated in the United States, Italy and Spain. From T cells, B-cell-depleted T cells, or PBMCs came the material, which was cDNA or gDNA.

With 6 bases clipped from V and 5 bases from J, the junction kept 3 bases outside the gene matches. Germline loops: CDR1 MDHEN, CDR2 SYDVKM. This CDR3 region has 12 residues. Methods used by the authors: Amplifying reference gene primers gave estimates of nucleated cell counts. Sequenced by immunoSEQ multiplex PCR; TCRdb stores in-frame clones only, minus some. V, J and clone size derive from that table, while D and trimming were established from the DNA sequence. The sample holds about 190,000 clones; 80% to 90% are singletons and the top ten take less than 6.5%. The receptor was derived from a woman aged 70-85 years with active or convalescent COVID-19. The sequenced material came from peripheral blood. The V call is TRBV28, the J call TRBJ2-5, with 7 nucleotides matching TRBD2. The CDR3 is CASRGEGETQYF. The CDR3 coding sequence is TGTGCCAGCAGGGGGGAGGGGGAGACCCAGTACTTC.